The 4 T cell receptor beta chains below come from one sample, sequenced in a study of blood T cell repertoires in COVID-19. The table came from immunoSEQ multiplex PCR; TCRdb's copy has only in-frame clones and leaves some out. The data contain some 20,000 clones, 86% of them singletons. Sample: peripheral blood. The receptors shown here come from a human donor with acute or convalescent COVID-19. The donor label of this sample is uncertain.

V and J are TRBV12-3 or TRBV12-4 and TRBJ2-1; perhaps TRBD2 as D (6 bases). Trimming cost V 3 bases and J 8 bases, with 11 bases left between them. This CDR3 comprises 13 residues. The CDR3 DNA sequence: TGTGCCAGCAGTTTGGGGGGACGGGATGAGCAGTTCTTC. Its translation is CASSLGGRDEQFF.

V is TRBV5-1 and J is TRBJ2-7; 7 nucleotides line up with TRBD2. Per the germline V gene, CDR1 is SGHRS and CDR2 is YFSETQ. Losses at the gene ends were 4 bases for V and 5 bases for J; bases not matched to a gene: 12. CDR3 length equals 15 residues. CDR3 coding DNA: TGCGCCAGCAGCGCAACTAGCGAACCCGGAGACGAGCAGTACTTC. It specifies CASSATSEPGDEQYF. Supplemented by reference TRBV5-1 and TRBJ2-7, the full variable domain reads KAGVTQTPRYLIKTRGQQVTLSCSPISGHRSVSWYQQTPGQGLQFLFEYFSETQRNKGNFPGRFSGRQFSNSRSEMNVSTLELGDSALYLCASSATSEPGDEQYFGPGTRLTVT.

The chain combines TRBV7-3 with TRBJ2-5; 11 bases align to TRBD2. This CDR3 contains 16 residues. V shed 0 bases and J 4 bases; nucleotides not matched to a gene: 4. CDR1 is SGHTA, CDR2 FQGTGA, per germline. The CDR3 DNA sequence: TGTGCCAGCAGCTTAACGAGGCTAGCGGGAGGAGAGACCCAGTACTTC. Amino acids: CASSLTRLAGGETQYF.

As to this clone: Other nucleotide sequences in the sample specify the same CDR3. The CDR3 loop is CASSSGGPHEQYF. CDR3 coding DNA: TGCGCCAGCAGCTCGGGAGGACCCCACGAGCAGTACTTC. The chain employs TRBV23-1 and TRBJ2-7; 7 nucleotides line up with TRBD2. TRBV23-1 falls under the ORF class, with uncertain function. This CDR3 is built from 13 residues. With V trimmed by 6 bases and J by 5 bases, 7 bases remained unmatched.